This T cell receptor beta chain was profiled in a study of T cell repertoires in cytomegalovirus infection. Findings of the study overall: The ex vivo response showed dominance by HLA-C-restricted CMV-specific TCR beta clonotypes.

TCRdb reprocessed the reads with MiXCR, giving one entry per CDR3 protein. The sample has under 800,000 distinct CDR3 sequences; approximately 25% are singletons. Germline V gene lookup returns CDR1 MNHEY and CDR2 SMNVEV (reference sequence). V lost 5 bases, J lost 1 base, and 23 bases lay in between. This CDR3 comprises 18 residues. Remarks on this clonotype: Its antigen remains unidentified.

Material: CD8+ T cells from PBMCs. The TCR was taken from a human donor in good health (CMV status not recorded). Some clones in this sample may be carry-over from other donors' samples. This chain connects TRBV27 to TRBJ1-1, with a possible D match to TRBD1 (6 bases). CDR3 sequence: CASSTPGGLTVGNTEAFF. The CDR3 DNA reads TGTGCCAGCAGTACCCCTGGGGGGCTTACAGTGGGGAACACTGAAGCTTTCTTT.